This T cell receptor beta chain was obtained from a study of blood T cells in healthy people across ages. Trimming cost V 2 bases and J 7 bases; bases outside gene matches: 9. CDR1 is KGHSH, CDR2 LQKENI, per germline. The CDR3 sequence is 15 residues long. It was with a sample-barcoded 5' primer and a J-beta primer mix that a second PCR of roughly 7 to 12 cycles was run. TCRdb analysed the 5' RACE reads with MiXCR anew, one entry per CDR3 protein. This table has some 1.4 million distinct CDR3 sequences, 42% appearing once. The specimen sequenced was blood. The TCR originated in a woman aged 18-30 years in good health. V is TRBV18 and J is TRBJ2-7; 9 bases map to TRBD1. CDR3 coding DNA: TGTGCCAGCTCACCATTGCAGGACAGGGGTGGAGAGCAGTACTTC. This codes for CASSPLQDRGGEQYF.